This T cell receptor (beta chain) was captured by sequencing in a study of metastatic and nonmetastatic thyroid tumors. At the level of the study: Malignant and benign thyroid patients had repertoires compared in peripheral blood and tumor or nodule tissue.

All patients were untreated before thyroid surgery. Findings of the study overall: Relative to benign nodules, malignant thyroid tumors were reportedly characterized by significantly elevated TCR beta diversity in blood and tumor.

Authors' methods: Clinicopathological groups supplied CDR3 differences that were used to build a distant-metastasis classifier for papillary thyroid cancer. Via MiXCR, TCRdb re-called the PCR reads. These V and J calls are TCRdb output, not the study's own analysis. The data show approximately 21,000 clones, about 17% seen once. Details on this clone: Its specificity is not known.

Sequencing input: blood. The TCR comes from a male donor with papillary thyroid cancer or a benign thyroid nodule (not recorded which). Some clones in this sample may be carry-over from other donors' samples.

For the CDR3, the DNA is TGCAGTGCTAGCGGGGGCCCACCGGGAGGAAGTCGGTATGAAGATACGCAGTATTTT. It encodes CSASGGPPGGSRYEDTQYF. The gene calls are TRBV20-1 and TRBJ2-3, with D perhaps TRBD2 (7 bases). V lost 3 bases to trimming and J lost 5 bases, with 30 bases between them. The CDR3 length is 19 residues. In germline, CDR1 is DFQATT, CDR2 SNEGSKA (reference sequence).